The entry that follows covers one T cell receptor beta chain sequence. The antigen remains undetermined. The data derive from a study of cytomegalovirus exposure and HLA in healthy donors. Germline lookup yields CDR1 KGHSH and CDR2 LQKENI. CDR3 length: 11 residues. V gave up 8 bases and J gave up 3 bases, with 7 bases separating them. Overall study findings and caveats: As was reported, the classifier diagnosed cytomegalovirus status with high specificity and sensitivity. Most TCR beta V segments were productive about 90% or about 30% of the time in an earlier analysis.

It was with 60 Vbeta and 13 Jbeta primers that the PCR ran. Libraries were prepared by immunoSEQ multiplex PCR; TCRdb keeps only in-frame clonotypes and omits some of them. The sample holds some 150,000 clones, about 80% seen once. The TCR originated in a young man in good health and CMV-seropositive. This chain uses TRBV18 with TRBJ1-1; weak D call: TRBD1 (6 bases). Sequenced material: PBMCs. Here the CDR3 DNA reads TGTGCCAGCAGGGGGTACACTGAAGCTTTCTTT. This sequence encodes CASRGYTEAFF.